A selection of T cell receptor beta chains follows, all from one sample in a study of blood T cell repertoires in COVID-19. The protocol was immunoSEQ multiplex PCR, while the TCRdb copy is restricted to in-frame clones and leaves out a portion. The sample yields just over 300,000 clones, 90% seen once. The material sequenced was PBMCs or T cells enriched from blood (not recorded which). These receptors were obtained from a woman aged 18-29 years with acute COVID-19. Each CDR3 is given with its conserved first and last residue. Fields, in order: clone size, V gene, D gene, J gene, CDR3 length, CDR3 protein, CDR3 DNA. A D gene is named only where the DNA matches it firmly. Size tells how often a clone was seen (once, few, many) or the class of an expanded clone, and some rows leave it out.

NA	TRBV29-1	NA	TRBJ1-1	14	CSVAGVDGNTEAFF	TGCAGCGTTGCAGGGGTCGATGGGAACACTGAAGCTTTCTTT
few	TRBV11-2	TRBD2	TRBJ2-7	16	CASSWGAGRGSYEQYF	TGTGCCAGCAGCTGGGGAGCCGGGAGGGGATCCTACGAGCAGTACTTC
NA	TRBV18	NA	TRBJ2-7	13	CASSPPVRGEQYF	TGTGCCAGCTCACCACCGGTCCGGGGTGAGCAGTACTTC
NA	TRBV28	NA	TRBJ2-2	15	CASSLVTPNTGELFF	TGTGCCAGCAGTTTAGTCACTCCGAACACCGGGGAGCTGTTTTTT
NA	TRBV10-3	TRBD1	TRBJ2-7	13	CAISGTASYEQYF	TGTGCCATCAGCGGGACAGCGAGCTACGAGCAGTACTTC
once	TRBV11-2	TRBD1	TRBJ2-7	14	CASSFDRVNREQYF	TGTGCCAGCAGCTTTGACAGGGTGAATAGGGAGCAGTACTTC
few	TRBV12-3/TRBV12-4	NA	TRBJ1-1	13	CASSGQLNTEAFF	TGTGCCAGCAGTGGACAATTGAACACTGAAGCTTTCTTT
once	TRBV24-1	NA	TRBJ1-2	14	CATSEAGSNYGYTF	TGTGCCACCAGTGAGGCAGGTTCAAACTATGGCTACACCTTC
NA	TRBV25-1	NA	TRBJ1-5	14	CASSSGGGYQPQHF	TGTGCCAGCAGTTCTGGGGGAGGATACCAGCCCCAGCATTTT
NA	TRBV27	TRBD2	TRBJ2-7	15	CASSLWTSGEYEQYF	TGTGCCAGCAGTTTATGGACTAGCGGTGAATACGAGCAGTACTTC
NA	TRBV10-3	NA	TRBJ1-2	14	CAISDFWGRDGYTF	TGTGCCATCAGTGACTTCTGGGGGCGAGATGGCTACACCTTC
NA	TRBV15	TRBD2	TRBJ2-1	17	CATSSAPGLATYNEQFF	TGTGCCACCAGCAGTGCCCCGGGACTAGCGACCTACAATGAGCAGTTCTTC